This T cell receptor (beta chain) comes out of a study of OX40 agonist ivuxolimab in advanced cancers. Looking at the study overall: Three patients showed partial responses: one hepatocellular carcinoma and two cutaneous melanoma cases.

Study-wide findings and caveats: Partial responders receiving 0.1-3.0 mg/kg showed among the lowest clonal expansion.

This clone was observed a single time. What it binds is not known. Assay: immunoSEQ multiplex PCR; the TCRdb copy retains only in-frame clones and omits some. The sample shows 75,000 to 95,000 clones, around 90% of them seen only once. The sequence was obtained from an adult with an advanced solid tumor such as melanoma, head and neck, liver or kidney cancer. The specimen comprised CD4+ or CD8+ T cells sorted from blood, sampled in a trial of the OX40 agonist ivuxolimab.

CDR3 sequence (DNA): TGTGCCAGCAGCCAAGAGGGTAGCGGGGGGGCCGGGGAGCAGTTCTTC. Protein sequence: CASSQEGSGGAGEQFF. The chain uses TRBV4-2 and TRBJ2-1; 11 bases align to TRBD2. V shed 0 bases and J 10 bases; nucleotides not matched to a gene: 8. CDR1 LGHNA and CDR2 YNFKEQ come from the germline V gene. CDR3 length equals 16 residues.